This entry lists 29 T cell receptor beta chains sequenced from one sample in a study of blood T cell repertoires in COVID-19. This table comes from immunoSEQ multiplex PCR, and its TCRdb copy is limited to in-frame clones, with some not included. The sample carries more than 85,000 clones, 91% recorded once. Specimen: peripheral blood. These receptors were collected from a young man with acute or convalescent COVID-19.

The chain has TRBV30 and TRBJ1-5; TRBD1 is a possible D gene (6 bases). The CDR3 totals 15 residues. CDR1 is GTSNPN and CDR2 is SVGIG in the germline V gene (reference sequence). The germline V and J ends were trimmed by 5 bases and 4 bases, with 18 bases remaining between them. CDR3 loop: CAWGAWGPPNQPQHF. The CDR3 DNA follows: TGTGCCTGGGGGGCGTGGGGGCCACCTAATCAGCCCCAGCATTTT.

The rearrangement joins TRBV3-1 (or the pseudogene TRBV3-2) to TRBJ2-6; tentatively, D is TRBD1 (6 bases). The V gene's germline CDR1 is LGHDT and CDR2 YNNKEL (reference sequence). The CDR3 is 16 amino acids. Trimming left V 5 bases short and J 1 base short, with 12 bases between. In DNA form, the CDR3 reads TGTGCCAGCAGCGAAAAGGGGGATTCTGGGGCCAACGTCCTGACTTTC. Its protein product is CASSEKGDSGANVLTF.

The rearrangement links TRBV7-9 to TRBJ1-4; 9 nucleotides agree with TRBD1. With V trimmed by 5 bases and J by 2 bases, 6 bases remained unmatched. CDR1 and CDR2 from the germline V gene are SEHNR and FQNEAQ (reference sequence). The CDR3 runs to 16 residues. The DNA for the CDR3 is TGTGCCAGCAGCGCACAACAGGGGGCGACTAATGAAAAACTGTTTTTT. Encoded protein: CASSAQQGATNEKLFF.

This clone has just one count. The chain carries TRBV28 and TRBJ1-2; 10 bases fit TRBD1. The V segment lost 6 bases and the J segment 6 bases; nucleotides outside the gene matches: 10. Germline CDR1 is MDHEN and CDR2 is SYDVKM. The CDR3 has 15 residues. CDR3 amino acids: CASSHGDRGKDGYTF. For the CDR3, the DNA is TGTGCCAGCAGCCATGGGGACAGGGGAAAGGATGGCTACACCTTC.

The chain links TRBV5-6 to TRBJ1-2; 7 bases match TRBD1. The trim removed 4 bases at V and 5 bases at J, leaving 11 bases unmatched. Germline CDR1 SGHDT, CDR2 YYEEEE. This CDR3 spans 15 amino acids. The CDR3 DNA reads as TGTGCCAGCAGCCCCCGGACAGGTCTGAGGTATGGCTACACCTTC. This encodes CASSPRTGLRYGYTF.

V usage is TRBV6-5 and J usage is TRBJ2-7, with D tentatively TRBD2 (5 bases). The CDR3 is made up of 12 amino acids. CDR1 and CDR2 (germline): MNHEY, SVGAGI. Trimming took 6 bases from V and 2 from J, leaving 8 bases between them. The CDR3 protein is CASSRDTYEQYF. The CDR3 DNA reads TGTGCCAGCAGCCGGGATACCTACGAGCAGTACTTC.

V gene TRBV11-3 combines with J gene TRBJ2-2; D not certain. Germline loops: CDR1 SGHNT, CDR2 YENEEA. This CDR3 is 13 amino acids long. V lost 5 bases, J lost 0 bases, and 4 bases lay in between. The CDR3: CASSHTNTGELFF. DNA of the CDR3: TGTGCCAGCAGCCACACGAACACCGGGGAGCTGTTTTTT.

This chain links TRBV2 with TRBJ1-1, with unresolved D. CDR1 is SNHLY and CDR2 is FYNNEI in the germline V gene. The CDR3 length is 13 residues. V was shortened by 7 bases and J by 1 base, with 10 bases between the two germline ends. CDR3 nucleotides: TGTGCCAGCACCGACGAGGAGAACACTGAAGCTTTCTTT. Its protein is CASTDEENTEAFF.

Here the CDR3 DNA reads TGTGCCAGCAGTCCAGGACTGAGCACAGATACGCAGTATTTT. This gives the protein CASSPGLSTDTQYF. The chain uses TRBV2 and TRBJ2-3, with D tentatively TRBD2 (5 bases). CDR1 is SNHLY, CDR2 FYNNEI, per germline. The V and J ends lost 5 bases and 0 bases respectively, with 9 bases between them. This CDR3 spans 14 amino acids.

The gene calls are TRBV19 and TRBJ2-5; no clear D gene. CDR3 length: 12 amino acids. V lost 6 bases to trimming and J lost 4 bases, with 9 bases between them. Germline CDR1 reads LNHDA; CDR2 reads SQIVND (reference sequence). As DNA, the CDR3 is TGTGCCAGTAGCAGCGAGTTAGAGACCCAGTACTTC. The encoded protein is CASSSELETQYF.

This chain links TRBV5-4 with TRBJ2-1; possible D gene TRBD2, 6 bases. The germline V and J ends were trimmed by 4 bases and 7 bases, with 24 bases remaining between them. The CDR3 spans 17 residues. Germline CDR1 reads SGHNT; CDR2 reads YYREEE (reference sequence). The CDR3 nucleotides are TGTGCCAGCAGCCCCCGGTCTGGCGGGGCCCTCGGTAATGAGCAGTTCTTC. Its translation: CASSPRSGGALGNEQFF.

Turning to this clone: Compared with germline, one end of the junction differs, possibly owing to a read error. This chain links TRBV5-1 with TRBJ2-7, with D possibly being TRBD2 (6 bases). Germline V CDR1 and CDR2: SGHRS, YFSETQ. This CDR3 spans 14 amino acids. CDR3 bases: TGCGCCAGCAGCTTGGGACTAGTTTCCTCCGAGCAGTACTTC. It yields the protein CASSLGLVSSEQYF.

The rearrangement links TRBV3-1 (or the pseudogene TRBV3-2) to TRBJ2-1, with D unclear. Germline values: CDR1 LGHDT, CDR2 YNNKEL (reference sequence). V was pared by 0 bases and J by 13 bases, with 13 bases between. The CDR3 is 13 residues long. The CDR3 protein is CASSQDVVRSQFF. The CDR3 DNA follows: TGTGCCAGCAGCCAAGATGTTGTTCGGTCTCAGTTCTTC.

CDR3 coding DNA: TGTGCCAGCAGTGTGACAGGGAGCACAGATACGCAGTATTTT. This codes for CASSVTGSTDTQYF. The chain uses TRBV2 and TRBJ2-3, with 7 positions matching TRBD1. Germline V gene sequence: CDR1 SNHLY, CDR2 FYNNEI. This CDR3 comprises 14 residues. The J segment lost 0 bases and the V segment lost 4 bases, leaving 1 base of the junction unmatched.

This clone was seen a few times. CDR3 sequence (DNA): TGTGCCAGCAGTCGGACAGGGATGTACGAGCAGTACTTC. Its protein is CASSRTGMYEQYF. V and J are TRBV6-5 and TRBJ2-7, with 8 bases aligning to TRBD1. Trimming took 5 bases from V and 4 from J; bases not matched to a gene: 4. The length of the CDR3 is 13 residues. CDR1 MNHEY and CDR2 SVGAGI come from the germline V gene.

The J gene is TRBJ1-2, the V gene TRBV15; D gene unclear. Trimming shortened V by 1 base and J by 1 base, and 10 bases separated the two germline ends. CDR3 length equals 15 residues. Per the germline V gene, CDR1 is LNHNV and CDR2 is YYDKDF (reference sequence). The CDR3 DNA is TGTGCCACCAGCAGAGGGCCGGAGGGTAACTATGGCTACACCTTC. It yields the protein CATSRGPEGNYGYTF.

The V call is TRBV27, the J call TRBJ2-3; TRBD2 aligns across 10 bases. Losses at the gene ends were 4 bases for V and 1 base for J; bases not matched to a gene: 2. The CDR3 has 15 amino acids. Germline-derived CDR1 and CDR2 are MNHEY and SMNVEV (reference sequence). The CDR3 loop reads CASSSTSGGTDTQYF. In DNA, the CDR3 is TGTGCCAGCAGTTCCACTAGCGGGGGCACAGATACGCAGTATTTT.

This chain links TRBV9 with TRBJ2-7, with 11 bases identical to TRBD2. CDR1 SGDLS and CDR2 YYNGEE come from the germline V gene. The CDR3 extends over 16 amino acids. V gave up 0 bases and J gave up 5 bases; unmatched junction bases: 7. CDR3 sequence (DNA): TGTGCCAGCAGCGTAGAAGGAGAGACTAGCGGGGACGAGCAGTACTTC. Protein product: CASSVEGETSGDEQYF.

The CDR3 region is CSVVVRGGNTEAFF. The CDR3 DNA reads TGCAGCGTTGTAGTGCGCGGTGGGAACACTGAAGCTTTCTTT. V and J are TRBV29-1 and TRBJ1-1, with unresolved D. The CDR3 covers 14 residues. Germline V CDR1 and CDR2: SQVTM, ANQGSEA. Trimming cost V 4 bases and J 1 base, with 13 bases left between them. The whole variable domain, remainder taken from reference TRBV29-1 and TRBJ1-1, is SAVISQKPSRDICQRGTSLTIQCQVDSQVTMMFWYRQQPGQSLTLIATANQGSEATYESGFVIDKFPISRPNLTFSTLTVSNMSPEDSSIYLCSVVVRGGNTEAFFGQGTRLTVV.

This clone was found once. The chain links TRBV5-5 to TRBJ2-7; 7 positions match TRBD1. In germline, CDR1 is SGHKS, CDR2 YYEKEE (reference sequence). V shed 4 bases and J 0 bases; nucleotides not matched to a gene: 4. The CDR3 is 14 amino acids. DNA of the CDR3: TGTGCCAGCAGCCTACAGGGGAGCTCCTACGAGCAGTACTTC. This encodes CASSLQGSSYEQYF.

DNA of the CDR3: TGTGCCAGCAGCGACAACAGGGGGTTCCAAGAGACCCAGTACTTC. Amino acid sequence: CASSDNRGFQETQYF. The rearrangement uses TRBV5-6 and TRBJ2-5, with 8 bases aligning to TRBD1. Losses at the gene ends were 4 bases for V and 1 base for J; bases not matched to a gene: 6. The CDR3 is 15 amino acids. CDR1 is SGHDT, CDR2 YYEEEE, per germline.

The rearrangement links TRBV30 to TRBJ1-1; TRBD1 matches 11 bases. The CDR3 totals 16 residues. Germline V gene data show CDR1 as GTSNPN and CDR2 as SVGIG (reference sequence). V lost 1 base to trimming and J lost 0 bases; unmatched junction nucleotides: 4. The CDR3 sequence is CAWSGTGGLMNTEAFF. CDR3 nucleotides: TGTGCCTGGAGTGGGACAGGGGGCTTGATGAACACTGAAGCTTTCTTT. Full variable domain (outside the CDR3, taken from reference TRBV30 and TRBJ1-1): SQTIHQWPATLVQPVGSPLSLECTVEGTSNPNLYWYRQAAGRGLQLLFYSVGIGQISSEVPQNLSASRPQDRQFILSSKKLLLSDSGFYLCAWSGTGGLMNTEAFFGQGTRLTVV.

Only a few counts were recorded for this clone. The rearrangement links TRBV7-6 to TRBJ1-6; TRBD1 matches at 7 bases. The V gene end was trimmed by 1 base and the J gene end by 10 bases; junction bases not matched to a gene: 7. Germline assignment: CDR1 SGHVS and CDR2 FNYEAQ. The CDR3 is 15 amino acids. The CDR3, as DNA: TGTGCCAGCAGCTTAGTGGGGCAGGGGGGATCACCCCTCCACTTT. Translated: CASSLVGQGGSPLHF. The entire variable domain, with the rest obtained from reference TRBV7-6 and TRBJ1-6, is as follows: GAGVSQSPRYKVTKRGQDVALRCDPISGHVSLYWYRQALGQGPEFLTYFNYEAQQDKSGLPNDRFSAERPEGSISTLTIQRTEQRDSAMYRCASSLVGQGGSPLHFGNGTRLTVT.

This clone was seen a few times. The V gene is TRBV6-5, the J gene TRBJ1-1, with D tentatively TRBD1 (6 bases). The CDR3 spans 14 residues. CDR1 and CDR2 (germline): MNHEY, SVGAGI. The V end was cut by 4 bases, the J end by 5 bases, with 14 bases between. CDR3 nucleotides: TGTGCCAGCAGTTCCCACAGGGTTGGGACTGAAGCTTTCTTT. The encoded protein is CASSSHRVGTEAFF.

This rearrangement joins TRBV19 to TRBJ2-5, with D hard to call. The CDR3 spans 13 residues. The germline gives CDR1 LNHDA, CDR2 SQIVND (reference sequence). Trimming removed 6 bases from V and 1 base from J, with 9 bases in between. CDR3 nucleotides: TGTGCCAGTAGCCAGGTGCGCCAAGAGACCCAGTACTTC. Its translation is CASSQVRQETQYF.

This clone was recorded only once. The chain has TRBV5-1 and TRBJ1-1; 9 bases align to TRBD1. The trim removed 0 bases at V and 3 bases at J, leaving 6 bases unmatched. This CDR3 region has 16 residues. Germline V gene data show CDR1 as SGHRS and CDR2 as YFSETQ. This CDR3 reads CASSLATGGGHTEAFF. CDR3 nucleotide sequence: TGCGCCAGCAGCTTGGCGACAGGGGGTGGGCACACTGAAGCTTTCTTT.

This sequence joins TRBV6-5 and TRBJ1-1, with D unclear. The CDR3 contains 14 residues. In germline, CDR1 is MNHEY, CDR2 SVGAGI. V lost 6 bases to trimming and J lost 0 bases, with 11 bases between them. CDR3 nucleotides: TGTGCCAGCAGCTTACTGACTATGAACACTGAAGCTTTCTTT. It encodes CASSLLTMNTEAFF.

This clone was counted a few times. The J gene is TRBJ1-1, the V gene TRBV29-1, with unresolved D. The CDR3 spans 15 residues. The V end lost 0 bases, the J end lost 2 bases, and 13 bases lay between the germline ends. The germline CDR1 and CDR2 sequences are SQVTM and ANQGSEA. The CDR3 nucleotides are TGCAGCGTTGAAGATCCCGGGTCCATAAACACTGAAGCTTTCTTT. The encoded protein is CSVEDPGSINTEAFF.

The chain has TRBV3-1 (or the pseudogene TRBV3-2) and TRBJ1-1, with no clear D. Germline V gives CDR1 LGHDT, CDR2 YNNKEL (reference sequence). Trimming stripped 1 base from V and 1 base from J, with 10 bases between. This CDR3 comprises 15 residues. As DNA, the CDR3 is TGTGCCAGCAGCCAAGGGTGGGAGGGGAACACTGAAGCTTTCTTT. Protein: CASSQGWEGNTEAFF.